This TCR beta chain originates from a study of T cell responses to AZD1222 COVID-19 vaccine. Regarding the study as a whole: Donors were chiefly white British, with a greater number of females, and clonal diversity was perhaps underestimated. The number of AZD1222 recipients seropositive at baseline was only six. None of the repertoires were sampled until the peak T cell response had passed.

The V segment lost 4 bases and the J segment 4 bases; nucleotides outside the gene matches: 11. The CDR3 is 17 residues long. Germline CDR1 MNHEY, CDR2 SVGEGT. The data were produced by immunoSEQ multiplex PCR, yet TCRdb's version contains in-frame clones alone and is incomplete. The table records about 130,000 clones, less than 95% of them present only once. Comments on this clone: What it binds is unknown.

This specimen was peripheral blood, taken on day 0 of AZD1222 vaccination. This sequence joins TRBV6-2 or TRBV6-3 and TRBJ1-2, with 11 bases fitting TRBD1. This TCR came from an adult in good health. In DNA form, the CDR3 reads TGTGCCAGCAGTTTGGGTCATGGACAGGGGGCTGGCTATGGCTACACCTTC. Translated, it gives CASSLGHGQGAGYGYTF.